Listed below are T cell receptor beta chains from one sample, sequenced in a study of cytomegalovirus exposure and HLA in healthy donors. The protocol was immunoSEQ multiplex PCR, while the TCRdb copy is restricted to in-frame clones and leaves out a portion. The sample shows about 130,000 clones, roughly 80% of them seen only once. The material sequenced was PBMCs. These TCRs come from a man aged 25-45 years in good health and CMV-seropositive. CDR3s include the opening cysteine and the closing phenylalanine or tryptophan. Fields, in order: D gene, J gene, V gene, CDR3 protein. The D gene is left open where the match is weak.

d_call: .; j_call: TRBJ2-5; v_call: TRBV10-2; cdr3_aa: CASSESGGVATQYF
d_call: .; j_call: TRBJ1-5; v_call: TRBV19; cdr3_aa: CASSIMATGYQPQHF
d_call: TRBD2; j_call: TRBJ2-7; v_call: TRBV15; cdr3_aa: CATSRGLAVEQYF
d_call: .; j_call: TRBJ1-4; v_call: TRBV29-1; cdr3_aa: CSVEEWRGGEKLFF
d_call: .; j_call: TRBJ1-1; v_call: TRBV2; cdr3_aa: CASSDPVLNTEAFF
d_call: TRBD1; j_call: TRBJ2-1; v_call: TRBV11-2; cdr3_aa: CASSSWDRGNEQFF
d_call: .; j_call: TRBJ2-3; v_call: TRBV9; cdr3_aa: CASSVDSMVAASTDTQYF
d_call: TRBD1; j_call: TRBJ2-1; v_call: TRBV7-3; cdr3_aa: CASSSYSTGNEQFF
d_call: .; j_call: TRBJ1-2; v_call: TRBV29-1; cdr3_aa: CSVQEPYGYTF
d_call: .; j_call: TRBJ1-5; v_call: TRBV7-9; cdr3_aa: CASSLNPGQPYSNQPQHF
d_call: .; j_call: TRBJ1-1; v_call: TRBV6-5; cdr3_aa: CASSYSALLNTEAFF
d_call: TRBD1; j_call: TRBJ1-4; v_call: TRBV19; cdr3_aa: CASSASTGGITRLFF
d_call: TRBD2; j_call: TRBJ2-1; v_call: TRBV2; cdr3_aa: CASSPGTSGAVGPIF
d_call: .; j_call: TRBJ1-5; v_call: TRBV19; cdr3_aa: CASSIRNGAGQPQHF
d_call: TRBD1; j_call: TRBJ1-1; v_call: TRBV4-2; cdr3_aa: CASSQSTGQGLPEAFF
d_call: .; j_call: TRBJ1-1; v_call: TRBV4-1; cdr3_aa: CASSQPLSNRVNTEAFF
d_call: TRBD2; j_call: TRBJ2-3; v_call: TRBV11-2; cdr3_aa: CASSLERGGLDTQYF
d_call: .; j_call: TRBJ1-5; v_call: TRBV2; cdr3_aa: CASSEALRWQTQPQHF
d_call: .; j_call: TRBJ1-1; v_call: TRBV4-2; cdr3_aa: CASSPASELLGEAFF
d_call: .; j_call: TRBJ1-2; v_call: TRBV18; cdr3_aa: CASSPQGDYGYTF
d_call: .; j_call: TRBJ1-5; v_call: TRBV10-3; cdr3_aa: CATRGSNQPQHF
d_call: TRBD1; j_call: TRBJ1-1; v_call: TRBV5-1; cdr3_aa: CAAPGQKTEAFF
d_call: .; j_call: TRBJ1-2; v_call: TRBV28; cdr3_aa: CASSISAGPTNYGYTF
d_call: TRBD1; j_call: TRBJ1-3; v_call: TRBV7-8; cdr3_aa: CASSLVRPGGGNTIYF
d_call: TRBD2; j_call: TRBJ2-2; v_call: TRBV28; cdr3_aa: CASSSGPTGELFF
d_call: TRBD1; j_call: TRBJ2-1; v_call: TRBV10-3; cdr3_aa: CAISWGGQGETNNEQFF
d_call: .; j_call: TRBJ1-5; v_call: TRBV9; cdr3_aa: CASSVDSGQPQHF
d_call: .; j_call: TRBJ1-1; v_call: TRBV27; cdr3_aa: CASSPRANTEAFF
d_call: TRBD2; j_call: TRBJ2-1; v_call: TRBV5-1; cdr3_aa: CASSLRSRGGADEQFF
d_call: .; j_call: TRBJ1-1; v_call: TRBV25-1; cdr3_aa: CASQGGVNTEAFF
d_call: TRBD1; j_call: TRBJ1-5; v_call: TRBV19; cdr3_aa: CASTPDRGRQDQPQHF
d_call: TRBD1; j_call: TRBJ1-3; v_call: TRBV7-6; cdr3_aa: CASSMIGTENGNTIYF
d_call: TRBD1; j_call: TRBJ1-4; v_call: TRBV2; cdr3_aa: CASIGTGGFNEKLFF
d_call: .; j_call: TRBJ1-6; v_call: TRBV11-2; cdr3_aa: CASSLDINSPLHF
d_call: TRBD1; j_call: TRBJ2-3; v_call: TRBV5-1; cdr3_aa: CASSVLTGRTDTQYF
d_call: .; j_call: TRBJ1-5; v_call: TRBV6-6; cdr3_aa: CASSSSGYQPQHF
d_call: TRBD1; j_call: TRBJ1-1; v_call: TRBV19; cdr3_aa: CASSIGIGGWNTEAFF
d_call: TRBD1; j_call: TRBJ1-2; v_call: TRBV2; cdr3_aa: CASSQDRGHGDGYTF
d_call: .; j_call: TRBJ1-2; v_call: TRBV6-5; cdr3_aa: CASSLGGGGYTF
d_call: TRBD1; j_call: TRBJ1-6; v_call: TRBV15; cdr3_aa: CATSRDFDTGGNSPLHF
d_call: .; j_call: TRBJ1-6; v_call: TRBV5-6; cdr3_aa: CATALRGGGSPLHF
d_call: TRBD2; j_call: TRBJ2-3; v_call: TRBV4-2; cdr3_aa: CASSPSSGGLSTDTQYF
d_call: .; j_call: TRBJ1-6; v_call: TRBV4-1; cdr3_aa: CASSQRAAFNSPLHF
d_call: .; j_call: TRBJ2-6; v_call: TRBV9; cdr3_aa: CASSVGSSGANVLTF
d_call: TRBD1; j_call: TRBJ1-1; v_call: TRBV5-1; cdr3_aa: CASSGDRGVTEAFF
d_call: .; j_call: TRBJ1-2; v_call: TRBV4-1; cdr3_aa: CASSQGSGLVYGYTF
d_call: .; j_call: TRBJ1-1; v_call: TRBV6-6; cdr3_aa: CASTGAPTEAFF
d_call: .; j_call: .; v_call: TRBV7-2; cdr3_aa: CASRQEAVYEQYF
d_call: .; j_call: TRBJ1-1; v_call: TRBV2; cdr3_aa: CASSDEGDTEAFF
d_call: TRBD1; j_call: TRBJ1-6; v_call: TRBV27; cdr3_aa: CASRHETGKYSPLHF
d_call: TRBD2; j_call: TRBJ2-1; v_call: TRBV6-1; cdr3_aa: CASSEVDSGGDEQFF
d_call: .; j_call: TRBJ1-1; v_call: TRBV21-1; cdr3_aa: CASSTTGRGGEAFF
d_call: TRBD2; j_call: TRBJ2-5; v_call: TRBV6-6; cdr3_aa: CASLTSGGYQETQYF
d_call: TRBD1; j_call: TRBJ1-2; v_call: TRBV11-2; cdr3_aa: CASSLQGANYGYTF
d_call: .; j_call: TRBJ2-5; v_call: TRBV19; cdr3_aa: CASSIDRGGKTQYF
d_call: .; j_call: TRBJ1-4; v_call: TRBV28; cdr3_aa: CASSPGGGNEKLFF
d_call: .; j_call: TRBJ2-3; v_call: TRBV7-2; cdr3_aa: CASSPRWTDTQYF
d_call: TRBD1; j_call: TRBJ2-7; v_call: TRBV5-1; cdr3_aa: CASSLATTGVATYEQYF
d_call: .; j_call: TRBJ1-1; v_call: TRBV18; cdr3_aa: CASSPVRLDTEAFF